This T cell receptor (beta chain) was identified in a study of tumor and adjacent non-tumor tissue in lung cancer. The overall study: Each sample yielded 3.5 million to 4.5 million productive TCRbeta reads on average. Study results and caveats: Shorter survival was associated with higher TCR diversity in tumors.

A note on this clonotype: Its antigen is currently unknown.

The template was RNA from unsorted bulk tissue. Distant lung tissue was collected more than 3 cm away from the tumor edge. Three rounds of nested PCR, following a modified ARM-PCR protocol, produced the TCRbeta library. MiXCR, run by TCRdb on the multiplex PCR reads, gives a single entry per CDR3 protein. The sample lists roughly 74,000 distinct CDR3 sequences, more than 65% occurring once. Germline loops: CDR1 SGHNT, CDR2 YYREEE (reference sequence). V lost 4 bases and J lost 1, with 20 bases in between. The length of the CDR3 is 17 residues. Source material: distant non-tumor lung tissue. The chain has TRBV5-4 and TRBJ1-1, with D perhaps matching TRBD1 (6 bases). The origin of this receptor is a man between 65 and 80 years old with non-small cell lung cancer. CDR3 DNA: TGTGCCAGCAGCACTTCAGGGGTTACACTCGGGAACACTGAAGCTTTCTTT. Its translation is CASSTSGVTLGNTEAFF. The whole variable domain, filled in from reference TRBV5-4 and TRBJ1-1, reads ETGVTQSPTHLIKTRGQQVTLRCSSQSGHNTVSWYQQALGQGPQFIFQYYREEENGRGNFPPRFSGLQFPNYSSELNVNALELDDSALYLCASSTSGVTLGNTEAFFGQGTRLTVV.